Presented here are 23 T cell receptor beta chains from one specimen sequenced in a study of CD8+ T cells in alopecia areata. Reverse transcription of extracted RNA yielded cDNA, which provided the sequencing template. Generated by immunoSEQ multiplex PCR, the TCRdb table keeps only in-frame clones and is missing some. The sample includes 90,000 to 150,000 clones, less than 45% of them seen just once. Sample: CD4+ T cells sorted from blood. Receptors originate from a human donor with alopecia areata.

The sample holds one count of this clone. CDR3 in amino acids: CASSLGGHLYNEQFF. Written as DNA, the CDR3 is TGTGCCAGCAGCTTGGGGGGGCACCTCTACAATGAGCAGTTCTTC. This rearrangement joins TRBV7-3 to TRBJ2-1; tentative D call: TRBD2 (7 bases). From germline, CDR1 is SGHTA and CDR2 FQGTGA. This CDR3 region has 15 residues. The V gene lost 3 bases and the J gene lost 3 bases, with 12 bases spanning the gap.

The chain couples TRBV7-2 to TRBJ2-1; TRBD2 might be the D (6 bases). There are 14 residues in the CDR3. Deletions cut 5 bases from V and 6 bases from J, with 14 bases between. Germline V gene data show CDR1 as SGHTA and CDR2 as FQGNSA. DNA for the CDR3: TGTGCCAGCAGCGCCCCTCTAGCGATCAATGAGCAGTTCTTC. Translation: CASSAPLAINEQFF.

The rearrangement joins TRBV7-2 to TRBJ2-4; D unresolved. The CDR3 loop spans 11 amino acids. Germline lookup yields CDR1 SGHTA and CDR2 FQGNSA. V was trimmed by 5 bases and J by 7 bases, leaving 6 bases between them. CDR3 sequence: CASSMSNIQYF. CDR3 nucleotide sequence: TGTGCCAGCAGCATGAGTAACATTCAGTACTTC.

This clone has only a few counts. This chain joins TRBV2 and TRBJ2-3; 11 bases map to TRBD2. CDR1 and CDR2 from the germline V gene are SNHLY and FYNNEI. This CDR3 contains 15 residues. The V gene end was trimmed by 5 bases and the J gene end by 3 bases; junction bases not matched to a gene: 4. This CDR3 is CASSYTSGRTDTQYF. The CDR3 nucleotides are TGTGCCAGCAGTTATACTAGCGGGAGAACAGATACGCAGTATTTT.

The chain recombines TRBV6-5 with TRBJ2-5, with TRBD2 identical over 9 bases. Germline V gives CDR1 MNHEY, CDR2 SVGAGI. The CDR3 runs to 15 residues. Losses at the gene ends were 5 bases for V and 3 bases for J; bases not matched to a gene: 7. The CDR3 loop reads CASSPWRGGKETQYF. The CDR3 DNA is TGTGCCAGCAGTCCGTGGCGGGGGGGCAAAGAGACCCAGTACTTC.

The V call is TRBV5-1, the J call TRBJ1-1; D possibly corresponds to TRBD1 (6 bases). Between the trimmed V and J ends, which lost 0 bases and 3 bases, there was a span of 9 bases. CDR3 size: 14 residues. In germline, CDR1 is SGHRS, CDR2 YFSETQ. The CDR3 DNA reads TGCGCCAGCAGCTTGGCCCCAGGGGACACTGAAGCTTTCTTT. Amino acids: CASSLAPGDTEAFF.

The CDR3 sequence is CASSPPDRDQPQHF. The CDR3 nucleotides are TGTGCCAGCTCACCACCTGACAGGGATCAGCCCCAGCATTTT. V gene TRBV18 combines with J gene TRBJ1-5; 7 bases map to TRBD1. This CDR3 region has 14 residues. In germline, CDR1 is KGHSH, CDR2 LQKENI. V shed 0 bases, J shed 5 bases, and the junction held 1 base outside the gene matches.

This clone was observed a handful of times. Here the CDR3 DNA reads TGCAGCGTTGAACAGGGAGGGGACGAGCAGTACTTC. Protein: CSVEQGGDEQYF. The chain joins TRBV29-1 to TRBJ2-7, with 7 bases that match TRBD2. CDR1 SQVTM and CDR2 ANQGSEA come from the germline V gene. Trimming cost V 2 bases and J 5 bases; bases outside gene matches: 3. This CDR3 is 12 amino acids long.

The chain has TRBV28 and TRBJ2-7; D possibly corresponds to TRBD2 (5 bases). Trimming shortened V by 6 bases and J by 12 bases, and 24 bases separated the two germline ends. Germline V gene data show CDR1 as MDHEN and CDR2 as SYDVKM. The CDR3 is 14 residues long. The CDR3 region is CASSPAPGSGSGYF. CDR3 DNA: TGTGCCAGCAGCCCCGCCCCGGGATCAGGTTCTGGGTACTTC.

This clone has only a few counts. This chain connects TRBV29-1 to TRBJ2-3; the match to TRBD2 covers 10 bases. The CDR3 spans 13 residues. Germline V lookup: CDR1 SQVTM, CDR2 ANQGSEA. Trimming removed 6 bases from V and 5 bases from J; junction bases left unmatched: 5. The CDR3 loop is CSVSGRAIDTQYF. Written as DNA, the CDR3 is TGCAGCGTCAGCGGGAGGGCCATAGATACGCAGTATTTT.

The rearrangement joins TRBV29-1 to TRBJ2-7; D possibly corresponds to TRBD2 (6 bases). The CDR3 totals 13 residues. V was clipped by 5 bases and J by 2 bases, with 13 bases between them. CDR1 is SQVTM and CDR2 is ANQGSEA in the germline V gene. This CDR3 reads CSVRTKLTYEQYF. The DNA of the CDR3 is TGCAGCGTTCGGACTAAATTGACCTACGAGCAGTACTTC.

This clone was seen only a few times. This specimen includes other DNA sequences encoding the same CDR3. V gene TRBV28 combines with J gene TRBJ1-1; D may be TRBD1 (5 bases). The length of the CDR3 is 11 residues. V shed 5 bases and J shed 4 bases, with 5 bases lying between them. Germline CDR1 and CDR2: MDHEN and SYDVKM. CDR3 sequence (DNA): TGTGCCAGCAGTAGGGGCACTGAAGCTTTCTTT. Amino acid sequence: CASSRGTEAFF.

This clone was found a few times. This rearrangement joins TRBV29-1 to TRBJ2-7; tentative D call: TRBD2 (6 bases). Germline V lookup: CDR1 SQVTM, CDR2 ANQGSEA. Trimming took off 4 bases at V and 7 bases at J, with 14 bases between the two ends. The CDR3 contains 12 residues. DNA for the CDR3: TGCAGCGTTGGGGCGGGGATGTGGGAGCAGTACTTC. Its translation is CSVGAGMWEQYF.

The gene calls are TRBV7-2 and TRBJ2-1; TRBD2 agrees at 9 bases. With 8 bases clipped from V and 8 bases from J, the junction kept 19 bases outside the gene matches. The CDR3 totals 17 residues. Germline V CDR1 and CDR2: SGHTA, FQGNSA. The CDR3 DNA reads TGTGCCAGCCCGATTCCCGGGACTAGCTGTCTCATCCATGAGCAGTTCTTC. Protein sequence: CASPIPGTSCLIHEQFF.

This clone was detected only a few times. This chain connects TRBV28 to TRBJ2-7; 10 bases align to TRBD1. J was trimmed by 5 bases and V by 5 bases; bases with no gene match: 9. The germline V gene has CDR1 MDHEN and CDR2 SYDVKM. The CDR3 sequence is 15 residues long. DNA of the CDR3: TGTGCCAGCAGTGACTTCGGGACAGGGGTCCACGAGCAGTACTTC. Its translation is CASSDFGTGVHEQYF.

This clone was detected a few times. CDR3 DNA: TGCAGCGTTGAATTGCCAGGGGTGGGAATACTGTTTTTT. It is translated as CSVELPGVGILFF. The rearrangement uses TRBV29-1 and TRBJ1-4; D possibly corresponds to TRBD1 (6 bases). The CDR3 spans 13 residues. The ends were cut back, 2 bases at V and 13 bases at J, with 17 bases in the middle. Germline V gives CDR1 SQVTM, CDR2 ANQGSEA. Complete variable domain (other parts from reference TRBV29-1 and TRBJ1-4): SAVISQKPSRDICQRGTSLTIQCQVDSQVTMMFWYRQQPGQSLTLIATANQGSEATYESGFVIDKFPISRPNLTFSTLTVSNMSPEDSSIYLCSVELPGVGILFFGSGTQLSVL.

The V call is TRBV27, the J call TRBJ2-1; no firm D call. The CDR3 is 17 amino acids. V was pared by 3 bases and J by 0 bases, with 15 bases between. In germline, CDR1 is MNHEY, CDR2 SMNVEV (reference sequence). The CDR3: CASSFLAQASSYNEQFF. The CDR3 region has the DNA TGTGCCAGCAGTTTTCTCGCTCAGGCCAGCTCCTACAATGAGCAGTTCTTC.

V and J are TRBV5-1 and TRBJ2-2; possibly TRBD1 for D (6 bases). CDR3 size: 14 residues. V shed 0 bases and J shed 6 bases, with 9 bases lying between them. CDR1 and CDR2 (germline): SGHRS, YFSETQ. CDR3 amino acids: CASSLDRVPGELFF. The DNA of the CDR3 is TGCGCCAGCAGCTTGGACAGGGTCCCCGGGGAGCTGTTTTTT.

This clone was seen only a few times. This rearrangement joins TRBV29-1 to TRBJ1-6; a weak D match, TRBD1 (5 bases). Looked up from germline, CDR1 is SQVTM and CDR2 is ANQGSEA. The CDR3 consists of 14 residues. V shed 6 bases and J shed 3 bases, with 12 bases lying between them. The CDR3 DNA sequence: TGCAGCGTCAACACGGGGGACTATAATTCACCCCTCCACTTT. It specifies CSVNTGDYNSPLHF.

This clone turned up a few times. The chain uses TRBV4-3 and TRBJ2-5, with TRBD2 matching 8 bases. The CDR3 is made up of 17 amino acids. J gave up 4 bases and V 0 bases, and 10 bases lay outside the gene matches. In germline, CDR1 is LGHNA, CDR2 YSLEER. CDR3 DNA sequence: TGCGCCAGCAGCCAAGATGCGGCGGGAGGTACCCGAGAGACCCAGTACTTC. This codes for CASSQDAAGGTRETQYF.

This clone was counted only a few times. The V gene is TRBV29-1, the J gene TRBJ1-5, with a possible D match to TRBD1 (5 bases). The CDR3 is 13 residues long. CDR1 is SQVTM, CDR2 ANQGSEA, per germline. V lost 7 bases and J lost 0, with 10 bases in between. In nucleotides, the CDR3 is TGCAGCGCGGGGGGTGATAGCAATCAGCCCCAGCATTTT. It is translated as CSAGGDSNQPQHF. The full variable domain, completed using reference TRBV29-1 and TRBJ1-5, is SAVISQKPSRDICQRGTSLTIQCQVDSQVTMMFWYRQQPGQSLTLIATANQGSEATYESGFVIDKFPISRPNLTFSTLTVSNMSPEDSSIYLCSAGGDSNQPQHFGDGTRLSIL.

The rearrangement uses TRBV29-1 and TRBJ2-1, with D unclear. Trimming left V 3 bases short and J 6 bases short, with 21 bases between. Germline V gene data show CDR1 as SQVTM and CDR2 as ANQGSEA. There are 16 residues in the CDR3. The CDR3 coding sequence is TGCAGCGTTGAGGACCCTTGGCTCGAATACGGCAATGAGCAGTTCTTC. Its translation is CSVEDPWLEYGNEQFF.

This clone was counted a few times. The genes are TRBV7-2 and TRBJ2-1; possibly TRBD2 for D (5 bases). The CDR3 has 14 residues. From germline, CDR1 is SGHTA and CDR2 FQGNSA. V was clipped by 8 bases and J by 0 bases, with 11 bases between them. The DNA for the CDR3 is TGTGCCAGCCGGCCGGGGAGCTCCTACAATGAGCAGTTCTTC. It yields the protein CASRPGSSYNEQFF.